The 21 T cell receptor beta chains presented below share a single source sample, sequenced in a study of shared clonotypes between healthy human individuals. Measured with immunoSEQ multiplex PCR; TCRdb has only the in-frame clones, and not every one. The table lists over a million clones, about 84% of them singletons, with approximately 0.56% in the top ten. The sample comprised memory CD4+ T cells from PBMCs. The subset: CD45RA-negative fraction. The source of these receptors is a man aged 18 to 30 in good health. Some clones in this sample may be carry-over from other donors' samples.

The chain uses TRBV30 and TRBJ2-7, with D perhaps matching TRBD2 (6 bases). Germline V gene lookup returns CDR1 GTSNPN and CDR2 SVGIG (reference sequence). The CDR3 has 17 amino acids. Trimming removed 1 base at V and 1 base at J, with 20 bases between. The CDR3 region is CAWSGPPGGRISYEQYF. CDR3 nucleotides: TGTGCCTGGAGTGGCCCGCCTGGGGGGAGAATATCCTACGAGCAGTACTTC.

This chain uses TRBV7-3 with TRBJ2-5; 11 bases are a match to TRBD2. This CDR3 comprises 15 residues. The J segment lost 4 bases and the V segment lost 3 bases, leaving 4 bases of the junction unmatched. The V gene's germline CDR1 is SGHTA and CDR2 FQGTGA. The CDR3 spells CASSLLGTSGETQYF. The CDR3 DNA sequence: TGTGCCAGCAGCTTGCTAGGGACTAGCGGAGAGACCCAGTACTTC.

The chain is built from TRBV15 and TRBJ1-2, with 7 bases matching TRBD1. There are 17 residues in the CDR3. Trimming at V came to 1 base and at J to 0 bases, leaving 8 bases not matched to a gene. CDR1 and CDR2 (germline): LNHNV, YYDKDF (reference sequence). The CDR3 loop reads CATSRAGQRVANYGYTF. Written as DNA, the CDR3 is TGTGCCACCAGCAGAGCGGGACAGCGCGTAGCTAACTATGGCTACACCTTC.

The sample holds a few counts of this clone. Other DNA sequences in the sample encode the same CDR3. The V gene is TRBV28, the J gene TRBJ1-5; tentatively, D is TRBD1 (5 bases). The CDR3 loop spans 14 amino acids. The V gene lost 3 bases and the J gene lost 1 base, with 7 bases spanning the gap. The germline CDR1 and CDR2 sequences are MDHEN and SYDVKM. The DNA for the CDR3 is TGTGCCAGCAGTTTGGGGGGGAGCAATCAGCCCCAGCATTTT. Residues: CASSLGGSNQPQHF.

This chain links TRBV5-5 with TRBJ2-1; no reliable D call. Trimming pared 1 base from V and 2 bases from J, leaving 16 bases between. Germline CDR1 and CDR2: SGHKS and YYEKEE (reference sequence). The CDR3 consists of 17 residues. In DNA, the CDR3 is TGTGCCAGCAGCTTGTTAAGAGGTGGCGGCCCCTACAATGAGCAGTTCTTC. It encodes CASSLLRGGGPYNEQFF.

This rearrangement joins TRBV27 to TRBJ2-3, with 8 bases identical to TRBD2. After removal of 4 bases from V and 10 bases from J, the junction contained 13 bases not matched to a gene. In germline, CDR1 is MNHEY, CDR2 SMNVEV (reference sequence). This CDR3 region has 15 residues. The CDR3 loop reads CASSSPPERERAQYF. The CDR3 DNA reads as TGTGCCAGCAGTTCCCCCCCCGAGCGGGAGCGGGCGCAGTATTTT.

This chain joins TRBV29-1 and TRBJ2-1; TRBD2 matches 10 bases. V dropped 3 bases and J dropped 0; count of bases not matched to a gene: 8. CDR1 is SQVTM and CDR2 is ANQGSEA in the germline V gene. This CDR3 is 17 amino acids long. Written as DNA, the CDR3 is TGCAGCGTTGAGGGGGTAGCGGGAGGTATCTCCTACAATGAGCAGTTCTTC. This sequence encodes CSVEGVAGGISYNEQFF.

The V call is TRBV6-6, the J call TRBJ2-7; TRBD2 agrees at 12 bases. This CDR3 is 16 amino acids long. The germline V gene has CDR1 MNHNY and CDR2 SVGAGI (reference sequence). V lost 0 bases to trimming and J lost 6 bases; unmatched junction nucleotides: 6. The CDR3 is CASSYSKTSGSGEQYF. The CDR3 DNA reads TGTGCCAGCAGTTACTCGAAGACTAGCGGGAGTGGCGAGCAGTACTTC.

The V call is TRBV5-1, the J call TRBJ2-7; possibly TRBD1 or TRBD2 for D (5 bases each). Germline V gene sequence: CDR1 SGHRS, CDR2 YFSETQ. CDR3 size: 13 residues. V lost 0 bases and J lost 9, with 13 bases in between. The CDR3 region has the DNA TGCGCCAGCAGCTTGGTCCGATGGGACCCGCAGTACTTC. Its translation: CASSLVRWDPQYF.

The V and J genes are TRBV5-1 and TRBJ2-7, with 7 positions matching TRBD2. V was clipped by 0 bases and J by 5 bases; unmatched bases: 8. The CDR3 consists of 15 residues. CDR1 is SGHRS, CDR2 YFSETQ, per germline. CDR3 protein: CASSLARRESDEQYF. CDR3 coding DNA: TGCGCCAGCAGCTTGGCCCGGCGGGAGTCGGACGAGCAGTACTTC.

The V gene is TRBV5-1, the J gene TRBJ2-3, with 9 bases fitting TRBD2. Germline V gene lookup returns CDR1 SGHRS and CDR2 YFSETQ. This CDR3 spans 16 amino acids. J was trimmed by 2 bases and V by 2 bases; bases with no gene match: 6. The CDR3 nucleotides read TGCGCCAGCAGCTTCCTAGCGGGGATACCCACAGATACGCAGTATTTT. Translated, it gives CASSFLAGIPTDTQYF.

The chain has TRBV30 and TRBJ1-1; D call uncertain. Germline-derived CDR1 and CDR2 are GTSNPN and SVGIG (reference sequence). The V end lost 4 bases, the J end lost 11 bases, and 20 bases lay between the germline ends. CDR3 length: 13 residues. CDR3 nucleotides: TGTGCCTGGAACGGGGTAGCGACGCGTACGGCTTTCTTT. It codes for CAWNGVATRTAFF. Together with reference TRBV30 and TRBJ1-1, the CDR3 gives the full variable domain: SQTIHQWPATLVQPVGSPLSLECTVEGTSNPNLYWYRQAAGRGLQLLFYSVGIGQISSEVPQNLSASRPQDRQFILSSKKLLLSDSGFYLCAWNGVATRTAFFGQGTRLTVV.

The rearrangement joins TRBV6-5 to TRBJ2-2, with TRBD1 identical over 7 bases. The V gene's germline CDR1 is MNHEY and CDR2 SVGAGI. This CDR3 is 14 amino acids long. V shed 5 bases, J shed 6 bases, and the junction held 6 bases outside the gene matches. The DNA for the CDR3 is TGTGCCAGCAGTACTAAGACAGGGTCCGGGGAGCTGTTTTTT. It translates to CASSTKTGSGELFF.

This clone occurred once. The chain carries TRBV27 and TRBJ2-7; D call uncertain. Germline V gene sequence: CDR1 MNHEY, CDR2 SMNVEV (reference sequence). V lost 3 bases and J lost 0, with 9 bases in between. The CDR3 is 14 residues long. This CDR3 is CASSFKHASYEQYF. For the CDR3, the DNA is TGTGCCAGCAGTTTTAAGCATGCCTCCTACGAGCAGTACTTC.

The chain employs TRBV28 and TRBJ2-3; 16 bases are shared with TRBD2. Losses at the gene ends were 1 base for V and 4 bases for J; bases not matched to a gene: 2. Germline CDR1 and CDR2: MDHEN and SYDVKM. This CDR3 is 17 amino acids long. CDR3 bases: TGTGCCAGCAGTTTATTGGGACTAGCGGGAGGGGCAGATACGCAGTATTTT. Protein sequence: CASSLLGLAGGADTQYF.

The chain is built from TRBV19 and TRBJ1-1; no firm D call. The CDR3 is 15 amino acids. The ends were cut back, 5 bases at V and 0 bases at J, with 13 bases in the middle. Per germline, CDR1 LNHDA and CDR2 SQIVND (reference sequence). CDR3 coding DNA: TGTGCCAGTAGTGCCCTGGCGGGGATGAACACTGAAGCTTTCTTT. This codes for CASSALAGMNTEAFF.

V usage is TRBV2 and J usage is TRBJ1-4, with 8 bases aligning to TRBD1. This CDR3 region has 14 residues. Germline V CDR1 and CDR2: SNHLY, FYNNEI. Trimming cost V 6 bases and J 3 bases; bases outside gene matches: 3. The DNA for the CDR3 is TGTGCCAGCAGCCAGACAGGGGCTAATGAAAAACTGTTTTTT. Translating it yields CASSQTGANEKLFF.

This clone was counted many times. The chain has TRBV15 and TRBJ1-5; 10 bases match TRBD1. Germline values: CDR1 LNHNV, CDR2 YYDKDF (reference sequence). The V gene end was trimmed by 3 bases and the J gene end by 6 bases; junction bases not matched to a gene: 5. There are 15 residues in the CDR3. CDR3 DNA: TGTGCCACCAGCAGTAGGACAGGGGGAAGTCAGCCCCAGCATTTT. Translated, it gives CATSSRTGGSQPQHF.

This sequence joins TRBV13 and TRBJ2-5; D remains ambiguous. This CDR3 comprises 13 residues. Looked up from germline, CDR1 is PRHDT and CDR2 is FYEKMQ (reference sequence). V was cut by 2 bases and J by 1 base, with 5 bases left in between. The CDR3 protein is CASSLRPQETQYF. In nucleotides, the CDR3 is TGTGCCAGCAGCTTACGGCCCCAAGAGACCCAGTACTTC.

This clone was counted a single time. Other DNA sequences in this specimen translate into the identical CDR3. The chain recombines TRBV9 with TRBJ2-1; no definite D call. V was cut by 0 bases and J by 0 bases, with 7 bases left in between. CDR1 is SGDLS, CDR2 YYNGEE, per germline. The CDR3 runs to 15 residues. The CDR3 spells CASSVGASSYNEQFF. CDR3 nucleotide sequence: TGTGCCAGCAGCGTAGGGGCAAGCTCCTACAATGAGCAGTTCTTC.

Only a few counts were recorded for this clone. V and J are TRBV7-2 and TRBJ2-5, with a weak D call TRBD2 (7 bases). The CDR3 is 14 residues long. With 1 base removed from V and 4 bases from J, the gap between germline ends came to 10 bases. The germline CDR1 and CDR2 sequences are SGHTA and FQGNSA. CDR3 in DNA: TGTGCCAGCAGCTTAGAGGGGGGGTCAGAGACCCAGTACTTC. The encoded protein is CASSLEGGSETQYF.